This T cell receptor beta chain was identified in a study of blood T cell dynamics during melanoma immunotherapy. Study information: Metastatic melanoma patients received first-line pembrolizumab or nivolumab plus ipilimumab. Study-wide results and limits: At W3, later disease-control patients showed bifurcated PBMC repertoire changes, unlike progressors. Whether repertoire-driving clones were melanoma-specific could not be determined.

This clone was seen just once. Its antigen is unknown. Specified time point: pre-treatment baseline. Response was assessed by RECIST 1.1 at 12 weeks, except two rapid progressors. Here immunoSEQ multiplex PCR was the method, and the copy in TCRdb shows in-frame clones only, minus some. This table has over 14,000 clones, about 83% appearing once. CDR1 and CDR2 (germline): SQVTM, ANQGSEA. CDR3 length equals 13 residues. Trimming removed 7 bases from V and 0 bases from J, with 7 bases in between. The TCR was taken from a human donor with melanoma. This rearrangement joins TRBV29-1 to TRBJ1-6; the D is unclear. Source: blood, taken from a patient treated with checkpoint blockade. CDR3 DNA: TGCAGCGCGAAAAGCTCCTATAATTCACCCCTCCACTTT. Its protein is CSAKSSYNSPLHF.